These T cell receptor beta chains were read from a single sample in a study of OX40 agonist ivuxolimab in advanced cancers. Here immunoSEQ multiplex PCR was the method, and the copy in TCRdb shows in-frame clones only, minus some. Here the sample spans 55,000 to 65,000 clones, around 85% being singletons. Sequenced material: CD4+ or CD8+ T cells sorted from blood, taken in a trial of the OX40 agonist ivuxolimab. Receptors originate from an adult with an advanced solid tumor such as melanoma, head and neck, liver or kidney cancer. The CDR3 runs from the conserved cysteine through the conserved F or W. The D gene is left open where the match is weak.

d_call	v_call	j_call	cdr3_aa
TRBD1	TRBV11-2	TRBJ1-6	CASSLEWDRRAPLHF
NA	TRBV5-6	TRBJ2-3	CASSPTFQGEDTQYF
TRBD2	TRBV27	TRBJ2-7	CASSWTSGGAYEQYF
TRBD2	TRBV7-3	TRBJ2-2	CASSQTSYVNTGELFF
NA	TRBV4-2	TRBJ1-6	CASSQSTPYSPLHF
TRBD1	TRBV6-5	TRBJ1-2	CASSSNRDRIYYGYTF
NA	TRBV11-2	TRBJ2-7	CASSLGSLEQYF
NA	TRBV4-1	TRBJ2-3	CASSQPIGTLSTDTQYF
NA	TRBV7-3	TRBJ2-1	CASSPKPPSSRNSYNEQFF
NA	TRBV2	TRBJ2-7	CASSEVGPEQYF
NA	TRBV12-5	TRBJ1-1	CASGLNWGAGTEAFF
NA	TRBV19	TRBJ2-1	CASTNRGSLGNEQFF
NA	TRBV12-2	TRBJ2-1	CASRLEASGSCEQFF
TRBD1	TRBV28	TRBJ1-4	CASSWDSSNEKLFF
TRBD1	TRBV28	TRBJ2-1	CASIQTGPYNEQFF
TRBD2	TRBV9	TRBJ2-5	CASSALAGGNQETQYF
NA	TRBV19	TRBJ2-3	CASSTSDRGNGDTQYF
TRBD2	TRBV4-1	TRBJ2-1	CASSQGAAGGNEQFF
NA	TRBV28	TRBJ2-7	CASSLEGGTSSYEQYF
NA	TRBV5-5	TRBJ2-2	CASSLEGRNTGELFF
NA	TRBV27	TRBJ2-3	CASSSYTDTQYF
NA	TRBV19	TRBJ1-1	CASTKGFMNTEAFF
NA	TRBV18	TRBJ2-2	CASSPLLGATGELFF
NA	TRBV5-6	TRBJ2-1	CASSLGTNQFF
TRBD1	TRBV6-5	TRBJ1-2	CASSSPQGAGSGYTF
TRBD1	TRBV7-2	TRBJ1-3	CASSSARDSGNTIYF
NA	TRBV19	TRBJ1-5	CASTDPGESYMSNQPQHF
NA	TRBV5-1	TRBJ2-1	CASSSDPGRYNEQFF
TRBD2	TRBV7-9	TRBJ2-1	CASSETSGRSYNEQFF
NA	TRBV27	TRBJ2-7	CASSLFATYEQYF
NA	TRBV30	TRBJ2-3	CAWINDDEGSTQYF
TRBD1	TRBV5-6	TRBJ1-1	CASTNRQGWGTEAFF
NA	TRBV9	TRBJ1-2	CASSASGGAYGYTF
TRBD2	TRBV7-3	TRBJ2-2	CASSPGLATGELFF
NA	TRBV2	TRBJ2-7	CASGQTLSSYEQYF
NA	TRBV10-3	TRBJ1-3	CAISEGNTIYF
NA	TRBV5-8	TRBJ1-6	CASSKGRARRDSPLHF
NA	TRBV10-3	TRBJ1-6	CAIRPDNNSPLHF
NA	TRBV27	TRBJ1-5	CASSGRTLGGNQPQHF
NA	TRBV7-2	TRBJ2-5	CASSSSLGGETQYF
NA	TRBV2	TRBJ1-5	CASTADSNQPQHF